Below, 17 T cell receptor beta chains from the same sample are listed, as sequenced in a study of prognosis after radiotherapy for stage I lung cancer. The genomic DNA TCR beta CDR3 region underwent two rounds of multiplex PCR. First-round PCR, the initial amplification, used primers specific to each TRBV and TRBJ gene. From the multiplex PCR reads, TCRdb called clonotypes with MiXCR, one entry per CDR3 protein. The sample holds around 16,000 distinct CDR3 sequences, approximately 45% seen once. This specimen consisted of PBMCs, obtained before or after stereotactic body radiation therapy (not recorded which). These TCRs come from a donor over 45 with non-small cell lung cancer.

This clonotype counts as medium-sized. This chain uses TRBV6-5 with TRBJ1-2; D is unresolved. The germline V gene encodes CDR1 MNHEY and CDR2 SVGAGI. The V gene lost 2 bases and the J gene lost 5 bases, with 15 bases spanning the gap. This CDR3 contains 15 residues. CDR3 sequence (DNA): TGTGCCAGCAGTTACCTGGCCAGTGAAGGGTATGGCTACACCTTC. It codes for CASSYLASEGYGYTF.

This clonotype appeared once. The V gene is TRBV19, the J gene TRBJ1-2, with D perhaps matching TRBD1 (5 bases). V was trimmed by 11 bases and J by 3 bases, leaving 28 bases between them. CDR1 is LNHDA, CDR2 SQIVND, per germline (reference sequence). This CDR3 has 17 residues. CDR3 sequence reads: CAPRDGVLSASDYGYTF. The CDR3 DNA follows: TGTGCCCCTAGGGACGGGGTGCTGTCGGCCTCTGACTATGGCTACACCTTC.

This clonotype was picked up one time. The V gene is TRBV5-5, the J gene TRBJ2-1; a weak D match, TRBD1 (6 bases). Trimming left V 2 bases short and J 4 bases short, with 13 bases between. This CDR3 has 15 residues. Germline-derived CDR1 and CDR2 are SGHKS and YYEKEE (reference sequence). The CDR3 protein is CASSLVQGRYNEQFF. The CDR3 DNA reads as TGTGCCAGCAGCTTAGTACAGGGACGGTACAATGAGCAGTTCTTC.

This clonotype showed up many times. The chain uses TRBV9 and TRBJ2-1, with D possibly called TRBD1 or TRBD2 (6 bases each). Trimming removed 0 bases from V and 5 bases from J, with 12 bases in between. Per the germline V gene, CDR1 is SGDLS and CDR2 is YYNGEE. This CDR3 region has 15 residues. The CDR3: CASSVGGGWHNEQFF. The CDR3 DNA follows: TGTGCCAGCAGCGTAGGAGGGGGGTGGCACAATGAGCAGTTCTTC.

This clonotype is classed as medium-sized (0.01 to 0.1%). The chain has TRBV12-3 or TRBV12-4 and TRBJ2-7; 8 bases map to TRBD1. The CDR3 spans 15 residues. After removal of 5 bases from V and 2 bases from J, the junction contained 8 bases not matched to a gene. The CDR3, as DNA: TGTGCCAGCAGTACGTCAGGGGGCGCAGCCTACGAGCAGTACTTC. Amino acid sequence: CASSTSGGAAYEQYF.

Turning to this clonotype: One base separates it from a far larger clone, so it is likely a read error. The rearrangement joins TRBV7-9 to TRBJ1-5, with unresolved D. Germline V CDR1 and CDR2: SEHNR, FQNEAQ (reference sequence). Trimming cost V 3 bases and J 10 bases, with 31 bases left between them. The CDR3 runs to 19 residues. As DNA, the CDR3 is TGTGCCAGCAGCTTTATTAATGAGGCGTTACCCGGAAGGGCTCATCCCCAGCATTTT. Its protein is CASSFINEALPGRAHPQHF.

The rearrangement uses TRBV20-1 and TRBJ2-3, with 7 bases fitting TRBD2. Germline CDR1 DFQATT, CDR2 SNEGSKA (reference sequence). The CDR3 has 14 amino acids. V was clipped by 7 bases and J by 0 bases; unmatched bases: 7. DNA for the CDR3: TGCAGTGTAGAGGGAGGGCCAAGCACAGATACGCAGTATTTT. Protein sequence: CSVEGGPSTDTQYF.

As for this clonotype: At one boundary the junction diverges from the germline segment, which might be a read error. The chain uses TRBV28 and TRBJ2-2; 15 bases agree with TRBD2. CDR3 length: 18 amino acids. The germline gives CDR1 MDHEN, CDR2 SYDVKM. CDR3 nucleotide sequence: TGTGCCAGCAGTTCCCCGGGACTAGCGGGAGGAGGCACCGTGGAGCTGTTTTTT. It specifies CASSSPGLAGGGTVELFF.

This clonotype was counted many times. The chain has TRBV6-1 and TRBJ1-1; 9 bases are shared with TRBD1. Germline V gene data show CDR1 as MNHNS and CDR2 as SASEGT. The CDR3 spans 14 residues. The V and J ends lost 7 bases and 5 bases, in that order; junction bases with no gene match: 8. The CDR3 sequence: CASIPTGGWTEAFF. For the CDR3, the DNA is TGTGCCAGCATTCCGACAGGGGGGTGGACTGAAGCTTTCTTT.

This clonotype has a count of ten or more. The rearrangement links TRBV28 to TRBJ1-2; D is ambiguous. The CDR3 length is 12 residues. V was clipped by 2 bases and J by 5 bases, with 6 bases between them. Germline values: CDR1 MDHEN, CDR2 SYDVKM. Here the CDR3 reads CASSLGGYGYTF. As DNA, the CDR3 is TGTGCCAGCAGTTTAGGAGGTTATGGCTACACCTTC.

This clonotype was seen many times. The CDR3 bases are TGTGCCAGCAGCTTCCGGGACGCAAACTATGGCTACACCTTC. Its protein product is CASSFRDANYGYTF. V and J are TRBV11-3 and TRBJ1-2; D is perhaps TRBD1 (5 bases). The CDR3 loop spans 14 amino acids. V was shortened by 3 bases and J by 2 bases, with 10 bases between the two germline ends. Germline CDR1 SGHNT, CDR2 YENEEA.

This clonotype was counted many times. The rearrangement links TRBV9 to TRBJ2-1, with D tentatively TRBD2 (5 bases). Trimming shortened V by 4 bases and J by 4 bases, and 15 bases separated the two germline ends. The CDR3 totals 15 residues. Per germline, CDR1 SGDLS and CDR2 YYNGEE. CDR3 loop: CASSPGSGNYNEQFF. The CDR3 DNA follows: TGTGCCAGCAGCCCCGGCAGCGGAAATTACAATGAGCAGTTCTTC. The complete variable domain, with remaining parts taken from reference TRBV9 and TRBJ2-1, reads DSGVTQTPKHLITATGQRVTLRCSPRSGDLSVYWYQQSLDQGLQFLIQYYNGEERAKGNILERFSAQQFPDLHSELNLSSLELGDSALYFCASSPGSGNYNEQFFGPGTRLTVL.

This clonotype has at least ten counts. The chain carries TRBV6-2 or TRBV6-3 and TRBJ1-2; 9 bases align to TRBD1. Germline CDR1 MNHEY, CDR2 SVGEGT. V shed 2 bases, J shed 6 bases, and the junction held 1 base outside the gene matches. The CDR3 consists of 13 residues. This chain's CDR3 is CASSYGTGNGYTF. Here the CDR3 DNA reads TGTGCCAGCAGTTACGGGACAGGGAATGGCTACACCTTC.

Note on this clonotype: This could be a read error, since a much larger clone is one nucleotide away. The chain joins TRBV7-2 to TRBJ2-3, with D perhaps being TRBD1 or TRBD2 (5 bases each). The CDR3 loop spans 16 amino acids. Germline V gene lookup returns CDR1 SGHTA and CDR2 FQGNSA. The CDR3 reads CASSLVVRADTYTQYF. CDR3 DNA sequence: TGTGCCAGCAGCTTAGTTGTCAGAGCGGACACATATACGCAGTATTTT.

V is TRBV3-1 and J is TRBJ2-1; the match to TRBD2 covers 9 bases. The CDR3 is 14 residues long. V was pared by 7 bases and J by 9 bases, with 10 bases of the junction left unmatched. Germline lookup yields CDR1 LGHDT and CDR2 YNNKEL (reference sequence). The CDR3: CASIHRGRAFEQFF. CDR3 DNA sequence: TGTGCCAGCATCCATCGCGGGAGGGCGTTTGAGCAGTTCTTC.

With respect to this clonotype: A read error may explain this, as a much larger clone is one base away. This chain joins TRBV10-3 and TRBJ2-5; D assignment may be TRBD1 or TRBD2 (6 bases each). Looked up from germline, CDR1 is ENHRY and CDR2 is SYGVKD. The CDR3 sequence is 15 residues long. Trimming stripped 3 bases from V and 2 bases from J, with 13 bases between. The CDR3 is CAISDRGTWQETQYF. CDR3 sequence (DNA): TGTGCCATCAGTGATCGGGGGACATGGCAAGAGACCCAGTACTTC.

V is TRBV6-2 or TRBV6-3 and J is TRBJ2-1; 10 positions agree with TRBD1. After removal of 5 bases from V and 6 bases from J, the junction contained 7 bases not matched to a gene. Germline values: CDR1 MNHEY, CDR2 SVGEGT. The CDR3 runs 15 residues. CDR3 nucleotides: TGTGCCAGCAGTCGACAGGGGGCCCAAGCCAATGAGCAGTTCTTC. Protein product: CASSRQGAQANEQFF.